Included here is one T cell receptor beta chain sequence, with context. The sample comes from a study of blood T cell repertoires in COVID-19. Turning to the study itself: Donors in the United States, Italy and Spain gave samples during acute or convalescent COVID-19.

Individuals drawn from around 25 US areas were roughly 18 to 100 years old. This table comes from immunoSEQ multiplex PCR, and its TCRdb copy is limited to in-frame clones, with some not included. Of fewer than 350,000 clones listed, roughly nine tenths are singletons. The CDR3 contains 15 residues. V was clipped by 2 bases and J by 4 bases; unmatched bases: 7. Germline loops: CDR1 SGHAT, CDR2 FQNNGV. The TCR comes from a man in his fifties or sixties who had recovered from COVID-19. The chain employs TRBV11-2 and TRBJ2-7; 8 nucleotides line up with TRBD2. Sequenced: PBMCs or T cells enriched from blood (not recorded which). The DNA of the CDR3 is TGTGCCAGCAGCTTATCCGGGACTAGTTCGTACGAGCAGTACTTC. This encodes CASSLSGTSSYEQYF.